Each of the 15 T cell receptor beta chains below was sequenced from the same sample in a study of cytomegalovirus exposure and HLA in healthy donors. In the PCR, 60 Vbeta and 13 Jbeta primers were used. Here immunoSEQ multiplex PCR was the method, and the copy in TCRdb shows in-frame clones only, minus some. The repertoire holds about 130,000 clones, with approximately 83% as singletons. The sequencing sample was made of PBMCs. These receptors were obtained from a middle-aged woman in good health and CMV-seropositive.

This rearrangement joins TRBV5-1 to TRBJ2-3; D gene uncertain. This CDR3 comprises 15 residues. Trimming cost V 4 bases and J 6 bases, with 18 bases left between them. Per the germline V gene, CDR1 is SGHRS and CDR2 is YFSETQ. The DNA of the CDR3 is TGCGCCAGCAGCAGCTTGGTACCCACCGCGGATACGCAGTATTTT. This translates into CASSSLVPTADTQYF. Using reference TRBV5-1 and TRBJ2-3 for the parts outside the CDR3, the full variable domain is KAGVTQTPRYLIKTRGQQVTLSCSPISGHRSVSWYQQTPGQGLQFLFEYFSETQRNKGNFPGRFSGRQFSNSRSEMNVSTLELGDSALYLCASSSLVPTADTQYFGPGTRLTVL.

This rearrangement joins TRBV5-1 to TRBJ2-1, with a tentative D call TRBD2 (5 bases). This CDR3 contains 17 residues. V lost 6 bases, J lost 2 bases, and 21 bases lay in between. CDR1 and CDR2 (germline): SGHRS, YFSETQ. The CDR3, as DNA: TGCGCCAGCAATCTTTGGGGAGTTAGCGTTCCCTACAATGAGCAGTTCTTC. Translating gives CASNLWGVSVPYNEQFF.

The V gene is TRBV6-6, the J gene TRBJ2-2; D possibly corresponds to TRBD2 (5 bases). V lost 4 bases and J lost 6, with 15 bases in between. Germline V gives CDR1 MNHNY, CDR2 SVGAGI (reference sequence). The CDR3 consists of 15 residues. CDR3 amino acids: CASSSPGREAGELFF. CDR3 in DNA: TGTGCCAGCAGTTCGCCGGGAAGAGAAGCCGGGGAGCTGTTTTTT.

This clone appeared a few times. The chain couples TRBV18 to TRBJ2-7; 9 bases fit TRBD2. With V trimmed by 5 bases and J by 6 bases, 5 bases remained unmatched. From germline, CDR1 is KGHSH and CDR2 LQKENI. This CDR3 comprises 13 residues. The CDR3 here is CASSNKAGGEQYF. The DNA of the CDR3 is TGTGCCAGCTCAAACAAAGCGGGGGGCGAGCAGTACTTC.

This chain connects TRBV5-1 to TRBJ2-3, with D possibly being TRBD1 (5 bases). The CDR3 totals 14 residues. The germline V gene has CDR1 SGHRS and CDR2 YFSETQ. V gave up 0 bases and J gave up 4 bases, with 9 bases separating them. CDR3 DNA sequence: TGCGCCAGCAGCTTGGCCCAGGGCCCAGATACGCAGTATTTT. It yields the protein CASSLAQGPDTQYF. Variable domain in full (rest from reference TRBV5-1 and TRBJ2-3): KAGVTQTPRYLIKTRGQQVTLSCSPISGHRSVSWYQQTPGQGLQFLFEYFSETQRNKGNFPGRFSGRQFSNSRSEMNVSTLELGDSALYLCASSLAQGPDTQYFGPGTRLTVL.

The chain uses TRBV19 and TRBJ1-2, with no clear D. V was cut by 5 bases and J by 3 bases, with 13 bases left in between. Germline CDR1 is LNHDA and CDR2 is SQIVND (reference sequence). This CDR3 is 14 amino acids long. CDR3 region: CASSPSTVDYGYTF. The DNA of the CDR3 is TGTGCCAGTAGTCCCTCCACGGTGGACTATGGCTACACCTTC. The full variable domain, completed using reference TRBV19 and TRBJ1-2, is DGGITQSPKYLFRKEGQNVTLSCEQNLNHDAMYWYRQDPGQGLRLIYYSQIVNDFQKGDIAEGYSVSREKKESFPLTVTSAQKNPTAFYLCASSPSTVDYGYTFGSGTRLTVV.

The V call is TRBV5-1, the J call TRBJ2-1, with 10 nucleotides matching TRBD2. Germline assignment: CDR1 SGHRS and CDR2 YFSETQ. The J segment lost 4 bases and the V segment lost 4 bases, leaving 8 bases of the junction unmatched. This CDR3 has 16 residues. CDR3: CASSPGTSALYNEQFF. Here the CDR3 DNA reads TGCGCCAGCAGCCCAGGGACTAGCGCCTTATACAATGAGCAGTTCTTC.

The chain couples TRBV6-1 to TRBJ2-1, with 8 bases lining up with TRBD2. The J segment lost 9 bases and the V segment lost 7 bases, leaving 5 bases of the junction unmatched. Germline assignment: CDR1 MNHNS and CDR2 SASEGT. The CDR3 extends over 12 amino acids. Here the CDR3 DNA reads TGTGCCAGCAAGGGACTAGTATCTGAGCAGTTCTTC. Its translation: CASKGLVSEQFF.

The chain carries TRBV5-8 and TRBJ2-1; D not certain. The germline V and J ends were trimmed by 8 bases and 5 bases, with 14 bases remaining between them. This CDR3 has 13 amino acids. CDR1 is SGHTS, CDR2 YDEGEE, per germline. CDR3 amino acids: CASNIGANNEQFF. The CDR3 DNA reads TGTGCCAGTAACATTGGTGCAAACAATGAGCAGTTCTTC.

The chain is built from TRBV9 and TRBJ2-1, with 9 bases aligning to TRBD1. This CDR3 has 16 amino acids. Germline assignment: CDR1 SGDLS and CDR2 YYNGEE. V shed 1 base, J shed 2 bases, and the junction held 4 bases outside the gene matches. The CDR3 sequence is CASSVPRQGAYNEQFF. In DNA form, the CDR3 reads TGTGCCAGCAGCGTACCCCGACAGGGGGCCTACAATGAGCAGTTCTTC.

The rearrangement links TRBV7-9 to TRBJ2-1, with 7 bases lining up with TRBD2. Germline V gives CDR1 SEHNR, CDR2 FQNEAQ (reference sequence). V dropped 0 bases and J dropped 8; count of bases not matched to a gene: 7. This CDR3 region has 15 residues. The CDR3 DNA follows: TGTGCCAGCAGCTTAGCTGCGGGAGTGGAACATGAGCAGTTCTTC. The encoded protein is CASSLAAGVEHEQFF.

The chain is built from TRBV5-6 and TRBJ1-6; possible D gene TRBD1, 6 bases. The CDR3 contains 16 residues. CDR1 is SGHDT, CDR2 YYEEEE, per germline. V shed 4 bases and J shed 7 bases, with 18 bases lying between them. The DNA for the CDR3 is TGTGCCAGCAGCCCCAAAGGGGGGGGGTTAAATTCACCCCTCCACTTT. It is translated as CASSPKGGGLNSPLHF. Supplemented by reference TRBV5-6 and TRBJ1-6, the full variable domain reads DAGVTQSPTHLIKTRGQQVTLRCSPKSGHDTVSWYQQALGQGPQFIFQYYEEEERQRGNFPDRFSGHQFPNYSSELNVNALLLGDSALYLCASSPKGGGLNSPLHFGNGTRLTVT.

In this sample, this clone turned up a few times. J is TRBJ1-2 and V is TRBV6-4, with D perhaps matching TRBD1 (5 bases). CDR3 length: 13 amino acids. Trimming removed 3 bases at V and 4 bases at J, with 9 bases between. Germline V gene data show CDR1 as MRHNA and CDR2 as SNTAGT. This chain's CDR3 is CASSEGVGYGYTF. As DNA, the CDR3 is TGTGCCAGCAGTGAAGGGGTTGGCTATGGCTACACCTTC.

This chain connects TRBV9 to TRBJ2-3; tentative D call: TRBD1 (6 bases). There are 14 residues in the CDR3. Per the germline V gene, CDR1 is SGDLS and CDR2 is YYNGEE. The V end lost 6 bases, the J end lost 3 bases, and 14 bases lay between the germline ends. This CDR3 reads CASTLGTLTDTQYF. The CDR3 bases are TGTGCCAGCACCTTAGGGACACTTACAGATACGCAGTATTTT.

This clone was seen only once. This chain connects TRBV4-1 to TRBJ1-2; a possible D gene is TRBD1 (6 bases). The CDR3 totals 15 residues. The germline V gene has CDR1 MGHRA and CDR2 YSYEKL. The germline V and J ends were trimmed by 3 bases and 7 bases, with 18 bases remaining between them. CDR3 DNA: TGCGCCAGCAGCCAGGCCCCCCGGGGGGCTGGTGGCTACACCTTC. Encoded protein: CASSQAPRGAGGYTF.